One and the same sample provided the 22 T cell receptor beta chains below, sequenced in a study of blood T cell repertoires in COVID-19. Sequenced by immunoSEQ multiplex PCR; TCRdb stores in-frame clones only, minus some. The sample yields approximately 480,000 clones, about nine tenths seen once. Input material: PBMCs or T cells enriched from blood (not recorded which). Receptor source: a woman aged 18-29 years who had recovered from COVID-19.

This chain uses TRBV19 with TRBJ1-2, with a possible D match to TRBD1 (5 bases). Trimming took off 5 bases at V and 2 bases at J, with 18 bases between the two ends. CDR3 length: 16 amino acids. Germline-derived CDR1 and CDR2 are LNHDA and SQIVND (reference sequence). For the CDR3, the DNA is TGTGCCAGTAGTTTACAGGCGACAGACCAGAACTATGGCTACACCTTC. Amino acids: CASSLQATDQNYGYTF.

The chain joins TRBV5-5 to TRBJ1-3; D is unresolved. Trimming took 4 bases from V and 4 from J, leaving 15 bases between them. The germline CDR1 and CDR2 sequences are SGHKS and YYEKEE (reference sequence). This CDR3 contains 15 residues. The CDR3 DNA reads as TGTGCCAGCAGCCTCTTAGAAGTTGCAGGAAACACCATATATTTT. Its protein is CASSLLEVAGNTIYF.

CDR3 protein: CAWSVGGGGNTEAFF. In DNA, the CDR3 is TGTGCCTGGAGTGTCGGCGGAGGCGGTAACACTGAAGCTTTCTTT. The chain employs TRBV30 and TRBJ1-1; D is undetermined. Trimming shortened V by 0 bases and J by 2 bases, and 13 bases separated the two germline ends. This CDR3 is built from 15 residues. The V gene's germline CDR1 is GTSNPN and CDR2 SVGIG (reference sequence).

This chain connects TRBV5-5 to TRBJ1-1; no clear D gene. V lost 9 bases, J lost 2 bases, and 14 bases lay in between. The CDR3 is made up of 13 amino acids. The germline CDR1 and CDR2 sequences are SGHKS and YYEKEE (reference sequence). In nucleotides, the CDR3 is TGTGCCACCAACGAGGGAGTAAACACTGAAGCTTTCTTT. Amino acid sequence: CATNEGVNTEAFF.

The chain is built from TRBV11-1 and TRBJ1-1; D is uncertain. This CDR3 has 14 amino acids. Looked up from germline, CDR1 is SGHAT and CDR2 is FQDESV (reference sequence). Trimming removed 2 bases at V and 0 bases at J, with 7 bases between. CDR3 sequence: CASSLNILNTEAFF. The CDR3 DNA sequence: TGTGCCAGCAGCTTAAACATATTGAACACTGAAGCTTTCTTT.

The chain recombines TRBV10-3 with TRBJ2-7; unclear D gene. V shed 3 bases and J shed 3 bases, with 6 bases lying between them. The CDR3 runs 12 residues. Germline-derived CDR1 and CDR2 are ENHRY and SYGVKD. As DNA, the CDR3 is TGTGCCATCAGTGACGCAGACTACGAGCAGTACTTC. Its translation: CAISDADYEQYF.

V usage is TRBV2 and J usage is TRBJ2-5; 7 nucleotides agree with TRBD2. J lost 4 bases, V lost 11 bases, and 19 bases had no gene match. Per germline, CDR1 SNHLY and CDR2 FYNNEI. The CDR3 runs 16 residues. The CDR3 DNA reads TGTGCCGGATCCTTGGGATTCAGCGGGGAGTCAGAGACCCAGTACTTC. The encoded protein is CAGSLGFSGESETQYF.

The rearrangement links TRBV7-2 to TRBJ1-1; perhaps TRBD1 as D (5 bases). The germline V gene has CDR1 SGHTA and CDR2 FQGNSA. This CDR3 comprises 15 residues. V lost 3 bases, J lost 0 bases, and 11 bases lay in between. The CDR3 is CASSFGHLLNTEAFF. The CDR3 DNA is TGTGCCAGCAGCTTCGGACACCTTTTGAACACTGAAGCTTTCTTT.

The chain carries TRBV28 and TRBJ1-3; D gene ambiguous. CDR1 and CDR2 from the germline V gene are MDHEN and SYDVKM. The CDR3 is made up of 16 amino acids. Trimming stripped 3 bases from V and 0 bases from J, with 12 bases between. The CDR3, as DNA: TGTGCCAGCAGTTTTACGGGCGGGAACTCTGGAAACACCATATATTTT. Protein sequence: CASSFTGGNSGNTIYF.

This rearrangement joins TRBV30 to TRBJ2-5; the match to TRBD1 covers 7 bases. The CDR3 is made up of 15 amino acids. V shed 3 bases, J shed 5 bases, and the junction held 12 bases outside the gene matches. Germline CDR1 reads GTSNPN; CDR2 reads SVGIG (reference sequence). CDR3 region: CAWSLRQGEWETQYF. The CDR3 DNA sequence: TGTGCCTGGAGCTTACGACAGGGAGAGTGGGAGACCCAGTACTTC. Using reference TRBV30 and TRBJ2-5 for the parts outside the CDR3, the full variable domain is SQTIHQWPATLVQPVGSPLSLECTVEGTSNPNLYWYRQAAGRGLQLLFYSVGIGQISSEVPQNLSASRPQDRQFILSSKKLLLSDSGFYLCAWSLRQGEWETQYFGPGTRLLVL.

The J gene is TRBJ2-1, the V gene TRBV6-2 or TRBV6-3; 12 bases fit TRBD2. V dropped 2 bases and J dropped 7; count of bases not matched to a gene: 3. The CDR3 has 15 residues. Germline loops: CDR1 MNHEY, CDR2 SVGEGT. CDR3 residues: CASSYTSGGRNEQFF. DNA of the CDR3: TGTGCCAGCAGTTACACTAGCGGGGGGAGGAATGAGCAGTTCTTC.

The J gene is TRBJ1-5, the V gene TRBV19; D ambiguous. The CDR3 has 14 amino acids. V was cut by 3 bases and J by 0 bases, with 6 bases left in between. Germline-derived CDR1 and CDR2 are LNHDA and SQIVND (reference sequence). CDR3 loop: CASSMTISNQPQHF. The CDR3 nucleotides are TGTGCCAGTAGTATGACTATTAGCAATCAGCCCCAGCATTTT. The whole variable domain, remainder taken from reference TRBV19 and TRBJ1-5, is DGGITQSPKYLFRKEGQNVTLSCEQNLNHDAMYWYRQDPGQGLRLIYYSQIVNDFQKGDIAEGYSVSREKKESFPLTVTSAQKNPTAFYLCASSMTISNQPQHFGDGTRLSIL.

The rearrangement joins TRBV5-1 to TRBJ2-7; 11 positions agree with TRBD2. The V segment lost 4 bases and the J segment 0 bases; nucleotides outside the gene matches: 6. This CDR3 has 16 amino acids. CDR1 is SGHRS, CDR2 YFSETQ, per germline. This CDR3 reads CASSPETSGASYEQYF. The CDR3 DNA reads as TGCGCCAGCAGCCCCGAGACTAGCGGGGCCTCCTACGAGCAGTACTTC.

This CDR3 is CASSIQGSLSGANVLTF. CDR3 DNA: TGTGCCAGTAGTATTCAGGGCAGCCTCTCTGGGGCCAACGTCCTGACTTTC. This chain connects TRBV19 to TRBJ2-6, with D possibly being TRBD1 (5 bases). Deletions cut 3 bases from V and 0 bases from J, with 12 bases between. The CDR3 has 17 amino acids. Germline CDR1 LNHDA, CDR2 SQIVND (reference sequence).

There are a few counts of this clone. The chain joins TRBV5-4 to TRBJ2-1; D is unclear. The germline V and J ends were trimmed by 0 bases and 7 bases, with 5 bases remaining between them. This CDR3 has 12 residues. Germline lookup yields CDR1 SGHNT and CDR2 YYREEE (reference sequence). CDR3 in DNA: TGTGCCAGCAGCTTGGGTGAGAATGAGCAGTTCTTC. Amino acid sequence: CASSLGENEQFF. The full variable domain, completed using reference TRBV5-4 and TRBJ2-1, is ETGVTQSPTHLIKTRGQQVTLRCSSQSGHNTVSWYQQALGQGPQFIFQYYREEENGRGNFPPRFSGLQFPNYSSELNVNALELDDSALYLCASSLGENEQFFGPGTRLTVL.

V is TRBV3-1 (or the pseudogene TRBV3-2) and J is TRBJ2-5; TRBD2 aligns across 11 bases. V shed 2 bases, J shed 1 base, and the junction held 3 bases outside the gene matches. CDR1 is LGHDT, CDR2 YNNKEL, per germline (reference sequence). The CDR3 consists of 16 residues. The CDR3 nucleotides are TGTGCCAGCAGCCAAATAGCGGGGGGGCGCCAAGAGACCCAGTACTTC. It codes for CASSQIAGGRQETQYF.

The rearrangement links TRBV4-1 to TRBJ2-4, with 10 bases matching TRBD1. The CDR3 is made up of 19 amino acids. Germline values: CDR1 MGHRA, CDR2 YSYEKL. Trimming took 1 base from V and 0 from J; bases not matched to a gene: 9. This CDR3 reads CASSQVPDRGVGAKNIQYF. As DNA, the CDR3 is TGCGCCAGCAGCCAAGTCCCGGACAGGGGGGTAGGAGCCAAAAACATTCAGTACTTC.

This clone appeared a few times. The CDR3 sequence: CSVVPANTGELFF. CDR3 DNA: TGCAGCGTTGTCCCAGCGAACACCGGGGAGCTGTTTTTT. The genes are TRBV29-1 and TRBJ2-2; D unresolved. The CDR3 covers 13 residues. Trimming took 4 bases from V and 0 from J, leaving 6 bases between them. CDR1 SQVTM and CDR2 ANQGSEA come from the germline V gene.

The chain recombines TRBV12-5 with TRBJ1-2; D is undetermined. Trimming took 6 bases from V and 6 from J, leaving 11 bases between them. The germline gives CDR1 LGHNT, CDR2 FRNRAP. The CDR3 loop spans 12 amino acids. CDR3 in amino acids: CASGFPPHGYTF. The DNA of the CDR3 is TGTGCTAGTGGCTTCCCCCCTCATGGCTACACCTTC.

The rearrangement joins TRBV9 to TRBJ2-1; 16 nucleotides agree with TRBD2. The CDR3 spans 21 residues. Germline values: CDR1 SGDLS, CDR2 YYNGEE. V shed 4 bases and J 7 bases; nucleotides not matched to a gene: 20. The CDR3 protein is CASSSQVPGLAGGLTRNEQFF. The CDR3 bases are TGTGCCAGCAGCTCCCAAGTCCCGGGACTAGCGGGGGGGCTTACTCGAAATGAGCAGTTCTTC.

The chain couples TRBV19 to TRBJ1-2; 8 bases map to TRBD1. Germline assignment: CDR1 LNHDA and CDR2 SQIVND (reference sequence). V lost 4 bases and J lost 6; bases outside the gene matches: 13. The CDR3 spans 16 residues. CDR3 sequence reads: CASSTYTGTGSDGYTF. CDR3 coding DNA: TGTGCCAGTAGTACTTATACCGGGACAGGATCCGATGGCTACACCTTC.

In DNA form, the CDR3 reads TGTGCCACCACGAAGGGACTAGAAAGAGATACGCAGTATTTT. It specifies CATTKGLERDTQYF. This rearrangement joins TRBV6-5 to TRBJ2-3, with 8 positions matching TRBD2. The CDR3 sequence is 14 residues long. Germline CDR1 and CDR2: MNHEY and SVGAGI. Trimming took 10 bases from V and 5 from J; bases not matched to a gene: 11.